Listed here are 30 T cell receptor beta chains from one sample, sequenced in a study of vaccination effects on CD4 cells after COVID-19 (dated by TCRdb to between 2021 and 2023). The library was obtained by the immunoSEQ multiplex PCR assay. In TCRdb, the immuneACCESS table is reduced to in-frame sequences with V and J assigned. These tables do not hold every clone; where another copy was compared, an unresolved V gene accounts for under half, and the others remain unexplained. This sample is represented by fewer than 40,000 clones; approximately 70% of them were singletons. Clones ranked in the top ten supply approximately 22% of the sample. The ViraFEST assay stimulated PBMC with viral peptide pools and then used TCR sequencing to identify antigen-specific CD4+ T cell clonotypes by expansion. After approximately 11 days of culture, CD4+ T cells were isolated with the EasySep CD4+ T cell isolation kit. Healthy vaccine recipients had no prior SARS-CoV-2 infection, confirmed by negative nucleocapsid antibodies before and after vaccination.

Their recognized antigens are unknown. The specimen comprised CD4+ T cells from PBMCs cultured with SARS-CoV-2 spike peptides, sampled before COVID-19 vaccination. What this sample's cell subset or site label stands for: SARS-CoV-2 spike overlapping peptide pool stimulation. The receptors originated from a human donor who received a COVID-19 vaccine.

V is TRBV3-1 (or the pseudogene TRBV3-2) and J is TRBJ2-7; 11 bases agree with TRBD2. From germline, CDR1 is LGHDT and CDR2 YNNKEL (reference sequence). The V gene end was trimmed by 4 bases and the J gene end by 5 bases; junction bases not matched to a gene: 7. CDR3 size: 15 residues. CDR3 bases: TGTGCCAGCAGCCGAGATAGCGGGAGGGCCGACGAGCAGTACTTC. It translates to CASSRDSGRADEQYF.

This chain links TRBV7-6 with TRBJ1-1; D is possibly TRBD1 (6 bases). The germline V gene encodes CDR1 SGHVS and CDR2 FNYEAQ. CDR3 length: 15 residues. The germline V and J ends were trimmed by 5 bases and 0 bases, with 13 bases remaining between them. This chain's CDR3 is CASSAQTGVNTEAFF. CDR3 in DNA: TGTGCCAGCAGCGCTCAGACAGGAGTGAACACTGAAGCTTTCTTT.

The V and J genes are TRBV6-6 and TRBJ2-2, with D possibly TRBD1 on 6 matching bases. The CDR3 loop spans 14 amino acids. V lost 6 bases, J lost 7 bases, and 15 bases lay in between. Germline CDR1 reads MNHNY; CDR2 reads SVGAGI (reference sequence). CDR3 DNA: TGTGCCAGCAGCGCGTCGACAGGATACGGGGAGCTGTTTTTT. As protein: CASSASTGYGELFF.

The chain links TRBV19 to TRBJ1-3, with D unclear. Germline V gene sequence: CDR1 LNHDA, CDR2 SQIVND (reference sequence). Deletions cut 5 bases from V and 2 bases from J, with 7 bases between. This CDR3 has 13 residues. In nucleotides, the CDR3 is TGTGCCAGTAGTGTGTCTACTGGAAACACCATATATTTT. Translation gives CASSVSTGNTIYF.

V is TRBV15 and J is TRBJ2-1; 8 bases fit TRBD2. V lost 5 bases and J lost 4; bases outside the gene matches: 7. CDR3 size: 15 residues. In germline, CDR1 is LNHNV, CDR2 YYDKDF (reference sequence). The CDR3 here is CATSVRAGGYNEQFF. DNA for the CDR3: TGTGCCACCAGCGTCCGGGCGGGGGGATACAATGAGCAGTTCTTC.

The chain combines TRBV4-2 with TRBJ1-1, with no clear D. Per germline, CDR1 LGHNA and CDR2 YNFKEQ. The CDR3 contains 13 residues. With 1 base removed from V and 8 bases from J, the gap between germline ends came to 11 bases. This CDR3 reads CASSQGSAGEAFF. DNA for the CDR3: TGTGCCAGCAGCCAAGGATCGGCAGGAGAAGCTTTCTTT.

The genes are TRBV7-8 and TRBJ2-1; 16 positions agree with TRBD2. This CDR3 spans 19 amino acids. The V segment lost 4 bases and the J segment 4 bases; nucleotides outside the gene matches: 10. The germline V gene has CDR1 SGHVS and CDR2 FQNEAQ. In DNA, the CDR3 is TGTGCCAGCAGCTCGGGACTAGCGGGGGGGACCTCAGTTTACAATGAGCAGTTCTTC. Translated, it gives CASSSGLAGGTSVYNEQFF.

The rearrangement links TRBV2 to TRBJ1-6; D is possibly TRBD1 (6 bases). The ends were cut back, 4 bases at V and 10 bases at J, with 17 bases in the middle. Germline V lookup: CDR1 SNHLY, CDR2 FYNNEI. The CDR3 extends over 15 amino acids. CDR3 nucleotides: TGTGCCAGCAGTGGGCGGCGCGGGGGGCGATCACCCCTCCACTTT. This codes for CASSGRRGGRSPLHF.

This clone came up once. CDR3 protein: CASSLSSGTSSPGELFF. The DNA for the CDR3 is TGCGCCAGCAGCTTGTCGTCTGGGACTAGCTCTCCCGGGGAGCTGTTTTTT. V is TRBV5-1 and J is TRBJ2-2, with 9 bases aligning to TRBD2. J was trimmed by 6 bases and V by 1 base; bases with no gene match: 10. The CDR3 length is 17 residues. CDR1 and CDR2 from the germline V gene are SGHRS and YFSETQ.

V gene TRBV2 combines with J gene TRBJ1-2; 7 bases match TRBD1. J gave up 7 bases and V 5 bases, and 13 bases lay outside the gene matches. The length of the CDR3 is 15 residues. Germline V gene data show CDR1 as SNHLY and CDR2 as FYNNEI. As DNA, the CDR3 is TGTGCCAGCAGTCAAACGGACAGGAGGGTCGGTGGCTACACCTTC. It yields the protein CASSQTDRRVGGYTF. The full variable domain, rest sourced from reference TRBV2 and TRBJ1-2, is EPEVTQTPSHQVTQMGQEVILRCVPISNHLYFYWYRQILGQKVEFLVSFYNNEISEKSEIFDDQFSVERPDGSNFTLKIRSTKLEDSAMYFCASSQTDRRVGGYTFGSGTRLTVV.

The rearrangement links TRBV7-2 to TRBJ1-5, with a tentative D call TRBD1 (5 bases). The V end lost 5 bases, the J end lost 6 bases, and 20 bases lay between the germline ends. The CDR3 contains 16 residues. Looked up from germline, CDR1 is SGHTA and CDR2 is FQGNSA. The CDR3 bases are TGTGCCAGCAGCACCGGGACCCGGTTATTGGGTCAGCCCCAGCATTTT. This translates into CASSTGTRLLGQPQHF.

V and J are TRBV28 and TRBJ2-7, with 10 nucleotides matching TRBD1. V lost 6 bases, J lost 2 bases, and 7 bases stayed unmatched. This CDR3 has 15 amino acids. In germline, CDR1 is MDHEN, CDR2 SYDVKM. This chain's CDR3 is CASSPTGTGAYEQYF. CDR3 bases: TGTGCCAGCAGCCCGACCGGGACAGGGGCCTACGAGCAGTACTTC.

The CDR3 DNA sequence: TGTGCCAGCAGCTTGCAGGACCAAGAGACCCAGTACTTC. This sequence encodes CASSLQDQETQYF. The chain has TRBV5-4 and TRBJ2-5; D not certain. This CDR3 is 13 amino acids long. Trimming left V 1 base short and J 0 bases short, with 4 bases between. Germline CDR1 is SGHNT and CDR2 is YYREEE (reference sequence).

The V and J genes are TRBV5-4 and TRBJ2-1; 9 bases align to TRBD2. This CDR3 comprises 16 residues. The trim removed 4 bases at V and 4 bases at J, leaving 9 bases unmatched. Germline CDR1 SGHNT, CDR2 YYREEE (reference sequence). CDR3 DNA sequence: TGTGCCAGCAGCGGGGGAGGACTAGCGAGATACAATGAGCAGTTCTTC. It translates to CASSGGGLARYNEQFF.

This clone was detected only a few times. Written as DNA, the CDR3 is TGCGCCAGCAGCTTGGCTTCCGGGACAGGGAACACCGGGGAGCTGTTTTTT. Its protein product is CASSLASGTGNTGELFF. This sequence joins TRBV5-1 and TRBJ2-2, with 8 bases lining up with TRBD1. Losses at the gene ends were 0 bases for V and 1 base for J; bases not matched to a gene: 5. Per germline, CDR1 SGHRS and CDR2 YFSETQ. The CDR3 has 17 amino acids.

The rearrangement joins TRBV7-9 to TRBJ1-4; D uncertain. Germline CDR1 is SEHNR and CDR2 is FQNEAQ (reference sequence). With 5 bases removed from V and 0 bases from J, the gap between germline ends came to 10 bases. This CDR3 is built from 15 residues. The CDR3 reads CASSPEGATNEKLFF. The DNA of the CDR3 is TGTGCCAGCAGCCCTGAGGGTGCAACTAATGAAAAACTGTTTTTT. Drawing the rest from reference TRBV7-9 and TRBJ1-4, the complete variable domain is DTGVSQNPRHKITKRGQNVTFRCDPISEHNRLYWYRQTLGQGPEFLTYFQNEAQLEKSRLLSDRFSAERPKGSFSTLEIQRTEQGDSAMYLCASSPEGATNEKLFFGSGTQLSVL.

The J gene is TRBJ2-7, the V gene TRBV6-5; TRBD1 matches at 9 bases. Germline loops: CDR1 MNHEY, CDR2 SVGAGI. V was clipped by 5 bases and J by 4 bases; unmatched bases: 6. This CDR3 contains 14 residues. The CDR3 nucleotides read TGTGCCAGCAGTCCGGGACAGGGTAGGTACGAGCAGTACTTC. Translating gives CASSPGQGRYEQYF.

The chain links TRBV14 to TRBJ2-2, with a weak D call TRBD2 (7 bases). Germline V gene sequence: CDR1 SGHDN, CDR2 FVKESK. The CDR3 sequence is 19 residues long. Trimming stripped 3 bases from V and 6 bases from J, with 26 bases between. The CDR3 protein is CASSHRRASGKGEAGELFF. The CDR3 nucleotides read TGTGCCAGCAGCCACCGTCGGGCTAGCGGAAAGGGGGAAGCCGGGGAGCTGTTTTTT.

This clone was seen a few times. This rearrangement joins TRBV9 to TRBJ2-2, with TRBD2 identical over 9 bases. The ends lost 3 bases at V and 5 bases at J; junction bases unmatched: 11. The CDR3 contains 17 residues. Germline CDR1 is SGDLS and CDR2 is YYNGEE. The CDR3 protein is CASSAWAGGVRTGELFF. The CDR3 DNA reads TGTGCCAGCAGCGCCTGGGCGGGGGGGGTTCGGACCGGGGAGCTGTTTTTT.

V usage is TRBV5-1 and J usage is TRBJ2-3, with 12 bases matching TRBD2. The trim removed 3 bases at V and 4 bases at J, leaving 15 bases unmatched. The CDR3 extends over 19 amino acids. Germline CDR1 and CDR2: SGHRS and YFSETQ. The chain's CDR3 is CASSSTLAGGLGLADTQYF. The CDR3, as DNA: TGCGCCAGCAGCTCTACGCTAGCGGGGGGGCTAGGGTTGGCAGATACGCAGTATTTT.

A single count supports this clone. The chain combines TRBV5-1 with TRBJ2-5, with a possible D match to TRBD2 (7 bases). Germline assignment: CDR1 SGHRS and CDR2 YFSETQ. The CDR3 covers 16 residues. The germline V and J ends were trimmed by 0 bases and 2 bases, with 14 bases remaining between them. This CDR3 reads CASSLAVGGGQETQYF. CDR3 DNA: TGCGCCAGCAGCTTGGCCGTAGGGGGGGGGCAAGAGACCCAGTACTTC.

The chain recombines TRBV29-1 with TRBJ2-7, with D unresolved. Germline V gene lookup returns CDR1 SQVTM and CDR2 ANQGSEA. Trimming took 7 bases from V and 3 from J, leaving 10 bases between them. There are 11 residues in the CDR3. The CDR3 DNA reads TGCAGCGCAGAGAATCTCTACGAGCAGTACTTC. This codes for CSAENLYEQYF.

This clone was picked up a small number of times. This chain joins TRBV7-3 and TRBJ1-2; TRBD1 matches 9 bases. The CDR3 is 15 residues long. Per the germline V gene, CDR1 is SGHTA and CDR2 is FQGTGA. With 2 bases clipped from V and 6 bases from J, the junction kept 7 bases outside the gene matches. The CDR3 nucleotides read TGTGCCAGCAGCTTACACGGGACAGGGAAGGATGGCTACACCTTC. Translating gives CASSLHGTGKDGYTF.

V gene TRBV11-2 combines with J gene TRBJ2-2, with 10 bases lining up with TRBD2. The CDR3 consists of 15 residues. CDR1 is SGHAT and CDR2 is FQNNGV in the germline V gene. Germline trimming cut 0 bases from V and 8 bases from J; bases unmatched to any gene: 3. CDR3 in amino acids: CASSLEPSGSGELFF. The CDR3 DNA reads as TGTGCCAGCAGCTTAGAACCTAGCGGGAGTGGGGAGCTGTTTTTT.

The V gene is TRBV3-1 (or the pseudogene TRBV3-2), the J gene TRBJ1-1; D is undetermined. Looked up from germline, CDR1 is LGHDT and CDR2 is YNNKEL (reference sequence). This CDR3 has 14 amino acids. The V gene lost 1 base and the J gene lost 0 bases, with 6 bases spanning the gap. CDR3 sequence reads: CASSQVGLNTEAFF. As DNA, the CDR3 is TGTGCCAGCAGCCAAGTAGGGTTGAACACTGAAGCTTTCTTT.

This chain uses TRBV4-1 with TRBJ2-5; D gene ambiguous. The CDR3 is 13 residues long. Per germline, CDR1 MGHRA and CDR2 YSYEKL. V dropped 1 base and J dropped 5 bases, with 8 bases sitting between them. CDR3: CASSQVVMETQYF. CDR3 DNA: TGCGCCAGCAGCCAAGTTGTAATGGAGACCCAGTACTTC.

V usage is TRBV7-2 and J usage is TRBJ1-1, with D unresolved. The CDR3 consists of 13 residues. Trimming pared 3 bases from V and 11 bases from J, leaving 16 bases between. Germline V lookup: CDR1 SGHTA, CDR2 FQGNSA. The CDR3 loop reads CASSFGPSLAAFF. The DNA of the CDR3 is TGTGCCAGCAGCTTTGGGCCATCCCTCGCGGCTTTCTTT.

This clone was seen only a few times. This sequence joins TRBV18 and TRBJ1-5, with 7 positions matching TRBD1. The CDR3 contains 13 residues. Trimming at V came to 8 bases and at J to 7 bases, leaving 8 bases not matched to a gene. Germline CDR1 reads KGHSH; CDR2 reads LQKENI. Here the CDR3 DNA reads TGTGCCAGCCAGACAGGGTCCGGGCAGCCCCAGCATTTT. Translated, it gives CASQTGSGQPQHF.

The gene calls are TRBV2 and TRBJ2-1; the D is unclear. Germline assignment: CDR1 SNHLY and CDR2 FYNNEI. This CDR3 contains 13 residues. The V and J ends lost 7 bases and 0 bases respectively, with 7 bases between them. The CDR3 sequence: CASMSASYNEQFF. The CDR3 coding sequence is TGTGCCAGCATGTCGGCCTCCTACAATGAGCAGTTCTTC.

V gene TRBV19 combines with J gene TRBJ2-5; 10 bases agree with TRBD1. CDR1 is LNHDA and CDR2 is SQIVND in the germline V gene (reference sequence). Trimming at V came to 5 bases and at J to 3 bases, leaving 9 bases not matched to a gene. The CDR3 spans 16 residues. CDR3 residues: CASSVRTGGTKETQYF. CDR3 sequence (DNA): TGTGCCAGTAGTGTCCGGACAGGGGGAACAAAAGAGACCCAGTACTTC.